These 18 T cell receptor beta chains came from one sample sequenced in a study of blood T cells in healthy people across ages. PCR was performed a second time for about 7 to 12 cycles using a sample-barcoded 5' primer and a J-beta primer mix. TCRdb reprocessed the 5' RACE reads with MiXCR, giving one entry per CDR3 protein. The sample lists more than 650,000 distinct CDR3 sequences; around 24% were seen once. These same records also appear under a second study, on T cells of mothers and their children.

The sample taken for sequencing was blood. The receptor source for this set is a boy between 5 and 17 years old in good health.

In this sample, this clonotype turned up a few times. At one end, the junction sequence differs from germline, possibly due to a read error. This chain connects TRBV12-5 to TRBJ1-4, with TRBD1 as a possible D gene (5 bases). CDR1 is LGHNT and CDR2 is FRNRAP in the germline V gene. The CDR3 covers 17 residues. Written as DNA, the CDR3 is TGTGCTAGTGGTTTGCACGTACTGGGGGGGTCCGGTGAAAAACCGTTTTTT. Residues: CASGLHVLGGSGEKPFF.

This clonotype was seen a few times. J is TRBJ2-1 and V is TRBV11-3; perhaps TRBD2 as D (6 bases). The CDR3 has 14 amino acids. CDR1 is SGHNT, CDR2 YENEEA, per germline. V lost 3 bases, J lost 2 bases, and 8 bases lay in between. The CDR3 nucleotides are TGTGCCAGCAGCTTGGCTAGCGCCTACAATGAGCAGTTCTTC. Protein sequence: CASSLASAYNEQFF.

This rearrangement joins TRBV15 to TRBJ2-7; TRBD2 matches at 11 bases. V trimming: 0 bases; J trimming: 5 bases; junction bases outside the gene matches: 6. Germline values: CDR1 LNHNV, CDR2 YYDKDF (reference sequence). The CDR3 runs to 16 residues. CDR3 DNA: TGTGCCACCAGCAGAGATGGGCTAGCGGGGGGACACGAGCAGTACTTC. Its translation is CATSRDGLAGGHEQYF.

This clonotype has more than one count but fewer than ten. The CDR3 region is CSARAKRAATVNEQFF. The CDR3 DNA sequence: TGCAGTGCTAGGGCCAAGCGGGCGGCAACCGTCAATGAGCAGTTCTTC. The chain has TRBV20-1 and TRBJ2-1; tentative D call: TRBD2 (6 bases). Trimming left V 3 bases short and J 6 bases short, with 21 bases between. There are 16 residues in the CDR3. Looked up from germline, CDR1 is DFQATT and CDR2 is SNEGSKA (reference sequence).

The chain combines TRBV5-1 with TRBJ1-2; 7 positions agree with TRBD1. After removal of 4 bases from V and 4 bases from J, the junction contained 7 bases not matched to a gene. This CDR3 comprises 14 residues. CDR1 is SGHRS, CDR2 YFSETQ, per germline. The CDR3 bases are TGCGCCAGCAGCCCCACGACAGGGACCTATGGCTACACCTTC. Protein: CASSPTTGTYGYTF.

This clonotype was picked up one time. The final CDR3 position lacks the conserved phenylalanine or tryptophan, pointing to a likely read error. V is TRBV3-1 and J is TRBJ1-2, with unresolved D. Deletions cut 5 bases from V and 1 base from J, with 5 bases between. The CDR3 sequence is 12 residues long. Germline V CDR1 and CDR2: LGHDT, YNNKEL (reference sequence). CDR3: CASSEINYGYTL. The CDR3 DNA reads TGTGCCAGCAGCGAAATTAACTATGGCTACACCCTC.

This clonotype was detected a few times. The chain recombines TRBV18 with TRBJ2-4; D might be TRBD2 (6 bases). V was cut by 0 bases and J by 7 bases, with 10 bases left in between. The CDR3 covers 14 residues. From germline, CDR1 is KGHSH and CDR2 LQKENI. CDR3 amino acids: CASSPPTSLNIQYF. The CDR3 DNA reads TGTGCCAGCTCACCACCTACTAGCTTGAACATTCAGTACTTC.

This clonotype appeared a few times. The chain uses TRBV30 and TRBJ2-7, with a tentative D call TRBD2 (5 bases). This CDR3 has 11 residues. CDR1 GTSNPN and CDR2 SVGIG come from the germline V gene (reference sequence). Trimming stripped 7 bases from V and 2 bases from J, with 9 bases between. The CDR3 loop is CASRDAYEQYF. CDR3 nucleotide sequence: TGTGCCTCCCGGGATGCCTACGAGCAGTACTTC.

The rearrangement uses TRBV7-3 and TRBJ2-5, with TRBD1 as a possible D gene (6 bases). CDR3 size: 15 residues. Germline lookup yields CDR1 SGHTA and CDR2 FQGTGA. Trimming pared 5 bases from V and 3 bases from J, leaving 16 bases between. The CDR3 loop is CASSPGPQGKETQYF. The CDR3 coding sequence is TGTGCCAGCAGCCCCGGTCCGCAGGGGAAAGAGACCCAGTACTTC. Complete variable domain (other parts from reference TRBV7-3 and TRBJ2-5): GAGVSQTPSNKVTEKGKYVELRCDPISGHTALYWYRQSLGQGPEFLIYFQGTGAADDSGLPNDRFFAVRPEGSVSTLKIQRTERGDSAVYLCASSPGPQGKETQYFGPGTRLLVL.

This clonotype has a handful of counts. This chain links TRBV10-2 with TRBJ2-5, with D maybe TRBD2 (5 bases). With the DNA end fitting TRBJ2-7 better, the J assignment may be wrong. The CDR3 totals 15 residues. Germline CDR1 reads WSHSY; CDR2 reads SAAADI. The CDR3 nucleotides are TGCGCCAGCAGTGAGCCTCGGGGAGCTTACTACGAGCAGTACTTC. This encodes CASSEPRGAYYEQYF.

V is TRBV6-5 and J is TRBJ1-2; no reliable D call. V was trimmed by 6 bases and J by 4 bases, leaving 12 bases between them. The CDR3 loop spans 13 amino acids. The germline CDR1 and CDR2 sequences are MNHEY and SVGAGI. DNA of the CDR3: TGTGCCAGCAGGGCTGAGAATACCTATGGCTACACCTTC. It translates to CASRAENTYGYTF.

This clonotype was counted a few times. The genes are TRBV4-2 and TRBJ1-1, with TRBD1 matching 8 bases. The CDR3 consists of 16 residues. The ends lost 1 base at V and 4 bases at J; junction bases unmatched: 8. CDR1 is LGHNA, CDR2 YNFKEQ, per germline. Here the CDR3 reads CASSQGARDRGTEAFF. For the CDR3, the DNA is TGTGCCAGCAGCCAAGGGGCCCGCGACAGGGGCACTGAAGCTTTCTTT.

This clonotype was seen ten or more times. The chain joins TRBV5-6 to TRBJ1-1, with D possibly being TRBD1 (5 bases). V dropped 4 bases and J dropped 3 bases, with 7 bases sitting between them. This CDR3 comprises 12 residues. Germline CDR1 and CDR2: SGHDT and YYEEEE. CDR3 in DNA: TGTGCCAGCAGCCCGGGACACACTGAAGCTTTCTTT. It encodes CASSPGHTEAFF.

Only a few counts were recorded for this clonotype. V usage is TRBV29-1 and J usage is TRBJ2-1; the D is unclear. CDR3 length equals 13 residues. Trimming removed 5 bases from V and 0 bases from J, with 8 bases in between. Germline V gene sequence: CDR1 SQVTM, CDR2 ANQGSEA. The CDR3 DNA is TGCAGCGTTAGTGTCTTCTCCTACAATGAGCAGTTCTTC. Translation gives CSVSVFSYNEQFF.

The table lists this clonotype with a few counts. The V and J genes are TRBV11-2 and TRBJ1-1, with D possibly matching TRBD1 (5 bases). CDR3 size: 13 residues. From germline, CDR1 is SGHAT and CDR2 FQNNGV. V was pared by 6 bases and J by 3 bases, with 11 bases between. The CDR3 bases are TGTGCCAGCAGACCCGGGGCAGACACTGAAGCTTTCTTT. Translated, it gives CASRPGADTEAFF. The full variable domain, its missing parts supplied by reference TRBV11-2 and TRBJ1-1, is EAGVAQSPRYKIIEKRQSVAFWCNPISGHATLYWYQQILGQGPKLLIQFQNNGVVDDSQLPKDRFSAERLKGVDSTLKIQPAKLEDSAVYLCASRPGADTEAFFGQGTRLTVV.

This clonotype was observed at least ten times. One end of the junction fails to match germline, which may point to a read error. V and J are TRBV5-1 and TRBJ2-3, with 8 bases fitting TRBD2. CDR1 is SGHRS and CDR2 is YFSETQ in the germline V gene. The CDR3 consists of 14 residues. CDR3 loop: CASSLGLATDTQYF. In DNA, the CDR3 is TGTGCCAGCAGCTTAGGACTAGCTACCGATACGCAGTATTTT.

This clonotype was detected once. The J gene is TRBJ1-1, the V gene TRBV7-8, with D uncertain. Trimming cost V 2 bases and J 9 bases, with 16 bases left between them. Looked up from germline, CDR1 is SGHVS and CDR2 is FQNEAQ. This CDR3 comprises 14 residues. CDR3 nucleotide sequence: TGTGCCAGCAGCTTACAGAACGGGTTCCGAAAAGCTTTCTTT. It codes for CASSLQNGFRKAFF.

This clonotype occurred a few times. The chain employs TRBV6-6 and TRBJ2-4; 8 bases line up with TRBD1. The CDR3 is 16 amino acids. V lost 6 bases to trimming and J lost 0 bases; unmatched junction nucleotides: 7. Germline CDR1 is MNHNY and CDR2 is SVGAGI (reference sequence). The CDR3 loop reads CASSYRTGLAKNIQYF. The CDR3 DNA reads TGTGCCAGCAGCTACCGGACAGGGCTAGCCAAAAACATTCAGTACTTC.